This TCR beta chain was recorded in a study of blood T cell repertoires in COVID-19. Study-level background: Collection of acute and convalescent COVID-19 samples took place in the United States, Italy and Spain. PBMCs, B-cell-depleted T cells, or T cells were the source of the cDNA or gDNA that made up the material.

Original processing methods: Researchers report that nucleated cell counts were estimated from reference gene primer amplification. The table came from immunoSEQ multiplex PCR; TCRdb's copy has only in-frame clones and leaves some out. V and J calls and clone size are those listed in that table; D and trimming were worked out from the DNA. Among 150,000 to 200,000 clones listed, approximately 87% were seen once. The CDR3 has 15 amino acids. Germline CDR1 LGHDT, CDR2 YNNKEL (reference sequence). V lost 3 bases, J lost 5 bases, and 16 bases lay in between. The receptor was derived from a man in his late teens or twenties with active or convalescent COVID-19. The genes are TRBV3-1 (or the pseudogene TRBV3-2) and TRBJ1-1; a possible D gene is TRBD1 (5 bases). The source material was peripheral blood. The CDR3 loop is CASSQFSQGGTEAFF. The CDR3, as DNA: TGTGCCAGCAGCCAGTTTTCGCAGGGTGGAACTGAAGCTTTCTTT.